The 22 T cell receptor beta chains listed next were all sequenced from one sample in a study of T cell repertoires in cytomegalovirus infection. No cognate antigen is known for these TCRs. TCRdb analysed the reads with MiXCR anew, one entry per CDR3 protein. The data contain hundreds of thousands of distinct CDR3 sequences, roughly 31% of them seen just once; the ten biggest clones take up around an eighth. This specimen was cultured CD8+ T cells from PBMCs, taken from culture after CMV antigen stimulation. These receptors were collected from a human donor in good health (CMV status not recorded). Some clones in this sample may be carry-over from other donors' samples.

In this sample, this clonotype turned up a few times. The chain links TRBV6-5 to TRBJ2-1; D unclear. Trimming took off 2 bases at V and 0 bases at J, with 14 bases between the two ends. CDR3 length: 17 residues. Looked up from germline, CDR1 is MNHEY and CDR2 is SVGAGI. The CDR3 region has the DNA TGTGCCAGCAGTTACGGTTTGAGTACTGACTCCTACAATGAGCAGTTCTTC. Protein product: CASSYGLSTDSYNEQFF.

The chain is built from TRBV6-6 and TRBJ2-1; 8 positions match TRBD2. The germline V gene encodes CDR1 MNHNY and CDR2 SVGAGI (reference sequence). Trimming at V came to 5 bases and at J to 5 bases, leaving 11 bases not matched to a gene. This CDR3 region has 16 residues. CDR3 sequence: CASSILGGGRDNEQFF. The DNA of the CDR3 is TGTGCCAGCAGTATTTTAGGCGGGGGGAGGGACAATGAGCAGTTCTTC.

CDR3 nucleotide sequence: TGTGCCAGCAGCTTTGGGGCAGGGTCGGAGGAAAAACTGTTTTTT. Protein: CASSFGAGSEEKLFF. The chain carries TRBV7-6 and TRBJ1-4; a possible D gene is TRBD1 (5 bases). The CDR3 contains 15 residues. CDR1 is SGHVS, CDR2 FNYEAQ, per germline. Trimming cost V 3 bases and J 8 bases, with 16 bases left between them. Full variable domain (rest looked up from reference TRBV7-6 and TRBJ1-4): GAGVSQSPRYKVTKRGQDVALRCDPISGHVSLYWYRQALGQGPEFLTYFNYEAQQDKSGLPNDRFSAERPEGSISTLTIQRTEQRDSAMYRCASSFGAGSEEKLFFGSGTQLSVL.

This clonotype was counted a few times. The genes are TRBV12-5 and TRBJ2-1; the D gene could be TRBD1 or TRBD2 (5 bases each). V was clipped by 6 bases and J by 4 bases, with 16 bases between them. CDR1 is LGHNT and CDR2 is FRNRAP in the germline V gene. The CDR3 contains 15 residues. The CDR3 sequence is CASGPPGTNYNEQFF. CDR3 DNA sequence: TGTGCTAGTGGACCCCCTGGGACCAATTACAATGAGCAGTTCTTC.

This clonotype turned up a few times. This chain links TRBV14 with TRBJ1-2; unclear D gene. Germline assignment: CDR1 SGHDN and CDR2 FVKESK. The CDR3 consists of 13 residues. Trimming removed 0 bases at V and 6 bases at J, with 8 bases between. The CDR3 sequence: CASSQDRKHGYTF. The CDR3 DNA reads TGTGCCAGCAGCCAAGATAGGAAGCATGGCTACACCTTC.

The chain uses TRBV14 and TRBJ2-3; TRBD1 is a possible D gene (6 bases). V lost 2 bases and J lost 2, with 17 bases in between. CDR1 and CDR2 (germline): SGHDN, FVKESK. The CDR3 totals 17 residues. The DNA of the CDR3 is TGTGCCAGCAGCCAAAAAGGTCACAGGGTAGACACAGATACGCAGTATTTT. It is translated as CASSQKGHRVDTDTQYF.

This chain uses TRBV7-9 with TRBJ2-7; the D call may be TRBD1 or TRBD2 (6 bases each). Per the germline V gene, CDR1 is SEHNR and CDR2 is FQNEAQ (reference sequence). V lost 2 bases and J 6 bases, leaving 17 bases between the germline ends. This CDR3 has 15 amino acids. CDR3 in DNA: TGTGCCAGCAGCTTATCCGGGGGCCAGGGTGGCGAGCAGTACGTC. Protein sequence: CASSLSGGQGGEQYV.

The V call is TRBV2, the J call TRBJ1-2, with 7 positions matching TRBD1. Germline loops: CDR1 SNHLY, CDR2 FYNNEI. CDR3 length equals 14 residues. After removal of 4 bases from V and 10 bases from J, the junction contained 12 bases not matched to a gene. This CDR3 reads CASSAGQVMEDYTF. In DNA, the CDR3 is TGTGCCAGCAGTGCAGGACAGGTGATGGAAGACTACACCTTC.

In regard to this clonotype: An end of the junction does not agree with germline; a read error may underlie this. The genes are TRBV7-2 and TRBJ2-5; 7 bases fit TRBD1. From germline, CDR1 is SGHTA and CDR2 FQGNSA. CDR3 length: 14 amino acids. The CDR3 is CVSSTQGLQETQYF. CDR3 bases: TGTGTCAGCAGTACACAGGGGCTCCAAGAGACCCAGTACTTC.

This clonotype was observed a few times. The rearrangement joins TRBV11-2 to TRBJ2-7; perhaps TRBD2 as D (5 bases). CDR3 length: 13 amino acids. Germline V gene lookup returns CDR1 SGHAT and CDR2 FQNNGV. Between the trimmed V and J ends, which lost 8 bases and 3 bases, there was a span of 14 bases. CDR3 DNA sequence: TGTGCCAGCGCTCCCAAACGGGACTACGAGCAGTACTTC. Amino acid sequence: CASAPKRDYEQYF.

The sample holds one count of this clonotype. The chain couples TRBV7-4 to TRBJ1-2, with TRBD1 matching over 8 bases. V lost 1 base and J lost 10; bases outside the gene matches: 8. This CDR3 has 14 amino acids. CDR1 and CDR2 (germline): SGHVT, SQSDAQ. This chain's CDR3 is CASSLGQGKADYTF. In DNA form, the CDR3 reads TGTGCCAGCAGCTTAGGACAGGGGAAGGCTGACTACACCTTC.

V is TRBV12-3 or TRBV12-4 and J is TRBJ1-3, with unresolved D. Trimming took off 7 bases at V and 2 bases at J, with 12 bases between the two ends. The CDR3 extends over 14 amino acids. The CDR3 reads CASTPSGPGNTIYF. The CDR3 coding sequence is TGTGCCAGCACCCCGTCGGGTCCTGGAAACACCATATATTTT.

This clonotype was detected a few times. The CDR3 sequence is CASSWTSGGALETQYF. The CDR3 DNA reads TGTGCCAGCAGTTGGACTAGCGGGGGGGCCTTAGAGACCCAGTACTTC. The chain employs TRBV6-5 and TRBJ2-5; 15 bases line up with TRBD2. The V and J ends lost 4 bases and 4 bases, in that order; junction bases with no gene match: 4. This CDR3 has 16 amino acids. CDR1 is MNHEY, CDR2 SVGAGI, per germline.

This clonotype was seen a handful of times. The CDR3: CATLGGTQHF. The CDR3 DNA reads TGTGCCACCCTAGGGGGGACCCAGCATTTT. The chain combines TRBV6-6 with TRBJ1-5; perhaps TRBD1 as D (6 bases). The CDR3 totals 10 residues. V lost 10 bases to trimming and J lost 11 bases, with 12 bases between them. Germline-derived CDR1 and CDR2 are MNHNY and SVGAGI (reference sequence).

The gene calls are TRBV7-9 and TRBJ1-1, with no clear D. Germline loops: CDR1 SEHNR, CDR2 FQNEAQ (reference sequence). The CDR3 totals 16 residues. V dropped 1 base and J dropped 1 base, with 13 bases sitting between them. As DNA, the CDR3 is TGTGCCAGCAGCTTAGAAGTGGTGGCCGCGAACACTGAAGCTTTCTTT. It encodes CASSLEVVAANTEAFF.

This sequence joins TRBV27 and TRBJ2-4; TRBD1 agrees at 8 bases. CDR1 is MNHEY and CDR2 is SMNVEV in the germline V gene (reference sequence). V was clipped by 2 bases and J by 12 bases; unmatched bases: 12. CDR3 length: 15 residues. DNA of the CDR3: TGTGCCAGCAGTTTACCCAAAACAGGGGGATTGGATCAGTACTTC. It translates to CASSLPKTGGLDQYF.

V and J are TRBV5-4 and TRBJ1-1; D is unresolved. Germline V gene data show CDR1 as SGHNT and CDR2 as YYREEE (reference sequence). V shed 1 base and J shed 3 bases, with 10 bases lying between them. The CDR3 has 14 residues. The CDR3 is CASSLPDADTEAFF. CDR3 DNA sequence: TGTGCCAGCAGCTTGCCGGATGCCGACACTGAAGCTTTCTTT.

This clonotype was observed a few times. The chain combines TRBV20-1 with TRBJ2-1; D is unresolved. The V end was cut by 0 bases, the J end by 4 bases, with 13 bases between. Germline loops: CDR1 DFQATT, CDR2 SNEGSKA (reference sequence). This CDR3 contains 15 residues. In DNA, the CDR3 is TGCAGTGCTAGAGATCCAGACGGAACTTACAATGAGCAGTTCTTC. Translating gives CSARDPDGTYNEQFF.

This sequence joins TRBV7-8 and TRBJ1-1; D is unresolved. The germline gives CDR1 SGHVS, CDR2 FQNEAQ. V shed 4 bases and J shed 5 bases, with 8 bases lying between them. This CDR3 spans 12 amino acids. The CDR3 sequence: CASSSSSTEAFF. CDR3 bases: TGTGCCAGCAGCTCCAGCAGTACTGAAGCTTTCTTT. Together with reference TRBV7-8 and TRBJ1-1, the CDR3 gives the full variable domain: GAGVSQSPRYKVAKRGQDVALRCDPISGHVSLFWYQQALGQGPEFLTYFQNEAQLDKSGLPSDRFFAERPEGSVSTLKIQRTQQEDSAVYLCASSSSSTEAFFGQGTRLTVV.

This clonotype was seen a handful of times. The V gene is TRBV4-2, the J gene TRBJ2-3; D gene unclear. The CDR3 loop spans 11 amino acids. The germline V gene encodes CDR1 LGHNA and CDR2 YNFKEQ. With 8 bases removed from V and 6 bases from J, the gap between germline ends came to 9 bases. Here the CDR3 DNA reads TGTGCCAGCGGGGTGGGGGATACGCAGTATTTT. Its protein product is CASGVGDTQYF.

This chain links TRBV28 with TRBJ2-3; 11 bases fit TRBD2. CDR1 and CDR2 (germline): MDHEN, SYDVKM. CDR3 length: 16 amino acids. The trim removed 5 bases at V and 2 bases at J, leaving 6 bases unmatched. Here the CDR3 reads CASSRQLAGDTDTQYF. For the CDR3, the DNA is TGTGCCAGCAGTCGCCAACTAGCGGGGGACACAGATACGCAGTATTTT.

Comments on this clonotype: A much larger clone differs from this one at a single base, so this may be a read error. The genes are TRBV7-8 and TRBJ1-1; unclear D gene. CDR1 is SGHVS and CDR2 is FQNEAQ in the germline V gene. The CDR3 has 15 amino acids. The CDR3 sequence is CANSLNLVMNTEAFF. The DNA of the CDR3 is TGTGCCAACAGCTTGAATCTGGTCATGAACACTGAAGCTTTCTTT.